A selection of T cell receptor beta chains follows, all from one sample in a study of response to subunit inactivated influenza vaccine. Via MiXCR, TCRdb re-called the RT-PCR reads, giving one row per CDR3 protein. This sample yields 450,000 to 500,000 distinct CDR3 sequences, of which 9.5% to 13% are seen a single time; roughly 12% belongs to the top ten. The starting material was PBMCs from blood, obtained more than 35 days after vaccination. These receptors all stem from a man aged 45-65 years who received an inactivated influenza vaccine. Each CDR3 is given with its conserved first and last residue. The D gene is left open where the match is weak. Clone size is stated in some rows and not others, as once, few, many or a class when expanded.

CASSLGLAGVGDTQYF,TGTGCCAGCAGCTTGGGACTAGCGGGAGTTGGAGATACGCAGTATTTT,TRBJ2-3,few,TRBV7-3,TRBD2
CATSETGGKETQYF,TGTGCCACCAGCGAGACAGGGGGCAAAGAGACCCAGTACTTC,TRBJ2-5,few,TRBV15,TRBD1
CASTPGAYEQYF,TGTGCCAGCACTCCGGGTGCCTACGAGCAGTACTTC,TRBJ2-7,few,TRBV2,NA
CASSYDQPYEQYF,TGTGCCAGCAGTTATGACCAACCATACGAGCAGTACTTC,TRBJ2-7,few,TRBV28,NA
CASCRDRDYEQYF,TGTGCTAGTTGCCGGGACAGGGACTACGAGCAGTACTTC,TRBJ2-7,NA,TRBV12-5,TRBD1
CASSLPHEQYF,TGTGCCAGCAGTCTCCCCCACGAGCAGTACTTC,TRBJ2-7,few,TRBV6-2/TRBV6-3,NA
CASSVQDYEQYF,TGTGCCAGCAGTGTTCAGGACTACGAGCAGTACTTC,TRBJ2-7,NA,TRBV28,NA
CASSVTGRLYEQYF,TGTGCCAGCAGCGTTACCGGGAGACTCTACGAGCAGTACTTC,TRBJ2-7,NA,TRBV5-6,NA
CASSRRTSNQPQHF,TGTGCCAGCAGCCGCAGGACCTCGAATCAGCCCCAGCATTTT,TRBJ1-5,few,TRBV28,NA
CASSLGGGAANVLTF,TGCGCCAGCAGCTTGGGAGGGGGCGCAGCCAACGTCCTGACTTTC,TRBJ2-6,NA,TRBV5-1,TRBD1
CASRGQESYYEQYF,TGTGCCAGCAGGGGACAGGAATCTTACTACGAGCAGTACTTC,TRBJ2-7,few,TRBV27,TRBD1
CASRNQGSSYNEQFF,TGTGCCAGCAGGAACCAGGGGAGCTCCTACAATGAGCAGTTCTTC,TRBJ2-1,NA,TRBV27,NA
CASSAQGTFGIREQYF,TGTGCCAGCAGCGCACAGGGGACCTTCGGGATCCGCGAGCAGTACTTC,TRBJ2-7,few,TRBV11-2,TRBD1
CSVPGQVNEKLFF,TGCAGTGTCCCGGGACAGGTTAATGAAAAACTGTTTTTT,TRBJ1-4,many,TRBV20-1,TRBD1
CASSESLQEKLFF,TGCGCCAGCAGTGAATCGCTACAGGAAAAACTGTTTTTT,TRBJ1-4,NA,TRBV10-1,NA
CASSRTTNQPQHF,TGTGCCAGCAGCCGGACCACTAATCAGCCCCAGCATTTT,TRBJ1-5,NA,TRBV12-1,NA
CASSLSASEAFF,TGTGCCAGCAGCTTGTCGGCCTCTGAAGCTTTCTTT,TRBJ1-1,many,TRBV5-6,NA
CASSQDWVRLAGSFRSEQYF,TGCGCCAGCAGCCAAGATTGGGTAAGACTAGCGGGATCCTTCCGGAGCGAGCAGTACTTC,TRBJ2-7,many,TRBV4-3,TRBD2
CSAPESYNEQFF,TGCAGTGCCCCAGAGAGCTACAATGAGCAGTTCTTC,TRBJ2-1,NA,TRBV20-1,NA
CSVEDLRSFIDNEQFF,TGCAGCGTTGAAGATCTCCGCTCATTCATAGACAATGAGCAGTTCTTC,TRBJ2-1,few,TRBV29-1,NA
CSASGGGGRVPQHF,TGCAGTGCTAGTGGAGGAGGGGGACGGGTGCCCCAGCATTTT,TRBJ1-5,few,TRBV20-1,NA
CSATATSGAYNEQFF,TGCAGTGCTACAGCGACTAGCGGCGCCTACAATGAGCAGTTCTTC,TRBJ2-1,few,TRBV20-1,TRBD2
CASSKDRASTDTQYF,TGCGCCAGCAGCAAAGACAGGGCAAGCACAGATACGCAGTATTTT,TRBJ2-3,few,TRBV5-1,TRBD1
CASSPVSSGNTDTQYF,TGTGCCAGCTCACCTGTTTCTAGCGGGAACACAGATACGCAGTATTTT,TRBJ2-3,NA,TRBV18,TRBD2
CSASGQAQPQHF,TGCAGTGCTAGCGGACAGGCCCAGCCCCAGCATTTT,TRBJ1-5,NA,TRBV20-1,TRBD1
CASSQDQGSGASTDTQYF,TGCGCCAGCAGCCAAGATCAAGGTAGCGGGGCTAGCACAGATACGCAGTATTTT,TRBJ2-3,many,TRBV4-3,TRBD2
CASSQVGIAQYF,TGTGCCAGCAGCCAAGTCGGTATTGCCCAGTACTTC,TRBJ2-5,NA,TRBV3-1,NA
CASSPVRASDIQYF,TGTGCCAGCAGTCCAGTTAGGGCCTCCGACATTCAGTACTTC,TRBJ2-4,NA,TRBV27,NA
CSARDRRKRGADTQYF,TGCAGTGCTAGAGATCGGCGGAAGCGGGGGGCAGATACGCAGTATTTT,TRBJ2-3,few,TRBV20-1,TRBD2
CASSQDLIGLYNEQFF,TGCGCCAGCAGCCAAGATCTTATTGGACTCTACAATGAGCAGTTCTTC,TRBJ2-1,few,TRBV4-3,NA
CSAWDRSYEQYF,TGCAGTGCTTGGGACAGATCCTACGAGCAGTACTTC,TRBJ2-7,many,TRBV20-1,TRBD1
CASRIGTGVGEQFF,TGTGCCAGCAGAATTGGGACAGGGGTGGGTGAGCAGTTCTTC,TRBJ2-1,many,TRBV12-3/TRBV12-4,TRBD1
CASSPGTPYGYTF,TGTGCCAGCTCACCCGGGACACCCTATGGCTACACCTTC,TRBJ1-2,few,TRBV18,NA
CATSEPGLVRNEQFF,TGTGCCACCAGTGAACCCGGACTAGTTCGTAATGAGCAGTTCTTC,TRBJ2-1,many,TRBV24-1,TRBD2
CASSRNSGRAPEQFF,TGTGCCAGCAGTCGGAATAGCGGGAGGGCCCCAGAGCAGTTCTTC,TRBJ2-1,few,TRBV6-1,TRBD2
CAMRAGGPTDTQYF,TGTGCCATGAGAGCGGGAGGGCCCACAGATACGCAGTATTTT,TRBJ2-3,few,TRBV10-3,TRBD2
CASTGLAGATYNEQFF,TGTGCCAGCACCGGACTAGCGGGAGCAACCTACAATGAGCAGTTCTTC,TRBJ2-1,NA,TRBV5-6,TRBD2
CASSQDRVRYGYTF,TGCGCCAGCAGCCAAGACAGGGTCCGGTATGGCTACACCTTC,TRBJ1-2,many,TRBV4-3,NA
CAWNVVDTGELFF,TGTGCCTGGAACGTGGTAGACACCGGGGAGCTGTTTTTT,TRBJ2-2,many,TRBV30,NA
CASSLGDRENTEAFF,TGTGCCAGCAGCTTGGGGGACAGGGAGAACACTGAAGCTTTCTTT,TRBJ1-1,many,TRBV5-6,TRBD1
CASSQTAAYEQYF,TGTGCCAGCTCACAGACAGCAGCCTACGAGCAGTACTTC,TRBJ2-7,NA,TRBV18,NA
CASSFGWLAGDKSTGELFF,TGTGCCAGCAGTTTCGGTTGGCTAGCGGGAGATAAGAGCACCGGGGAGCTGTTTTTT,TRBJ2-2,few,TRBV28,TRBD2
CASSLTWRGGRDTQYF,TGTGCCAGCAGCTTAACATGGCGGGGGGGCAGAGATACGCAGTATTTT,TRBJ2-3,many,TRBV7-2,TRBD2
CASSFVTLNTEAFF,TGTGCCAGCAGTTTTGTGACATTGAACACTGAAGCTTTCTTT,TRBJ1-1,few,TRBV12-3/TRBV12-4,NA
CASSGLTEAFF,TGTGCCAGCAGTGGGCTCACTGAAGCTTTCTTT,TRBJ1-1,NA,TRBV2,NA
CASSQGAGGSTYEQYF,TGCGCCAGCAGCCAAGGCGCGGGGGGCTCAACCTACGAGCAGTACTTC,TRBJ2-7,few,TRBV4-3,TRBD2
CASSPDTEETQYF,TGCGCCAGCAGCCCCGACACCGAAGAGACCCAGTACTTC,TRBJ2-5,few,TRBV4-3,NA
CASTQGDSGPYNEQFF,TGCGCCAGCACCCAGGGAGATAGTGGGCCCTACAATGAGCAGTTCTTC,TRBJ2-1,few,TRBV5-1,NA
CASSPTDRDYSGELFF,TGTGCCAGCAGCCCAACGGACAGGGATTACTCCGGGGAGCTGTTTTTT,TRBJ2-2,NA,TRBV7-3,TRBD1
CAISEQSGGGTDTQYF,TGTGCCATCAGTGAGCAAAGCGGGGGAGGCACAGATACGCAGTATTTT,TRBJ2-3,NA,TRBV10-3,TRBD2
CASSLASPGLGIENTGELFF,TGTGCTAGCAGCTTAGCCTCACCGGGACTAGGGATCGAAAACACCGGGGAGCTGTTTTTT,TRBJ2-2,many,TRBV7-7,TRBD2
CAISDGIKGRETQYF,TGTGCCATCAGTGATGGGATTAAGGGCCGAGAGACCCAGTACTTC,TRBJ2-5,NA,TRBV10-3,NA
CASSLAPPGHSSGEQYF,TGCGCCAGCAGCTTGGCTCCCCCGGGACACTCCTCTGGGGAGCAGTACTTC,TRBJ2-7,few,TRBV5-1,NA
CASSKGWRSGASYNEQFF,TGTGCCAGCAGCAAAGGGTGGCGGTCGGGAGCCTCCTACAATGAGCAGTTCTTC,TRBJ2-1,NA,TRBV21-1,NA
CASRAQQGALLNYGYTF,TGCGCCAGCAGGGCCCAACAGGGCGCCTTACTTAACTATGGCTACACCTTC,TRBJ1-2,many,TRBV5-1,NA
CASRLDRGPGELFF,TGTGCCAGCAGACTAGACAGGGGGCCCGGGGAGCTGTTTTTT,TRBJ2-2,many,TRBV7-8,TRBD1
CASGGAGLNNEQFF,TGTGCCAGCGGGGGCGCGGGATTGAACAATGAGCAGTTCTTC,TRBJ2-1,many,TRBV12-3/TRBV12-4,NA